The entry below describes one TCR beta chain. Enrolled through a virtual design, the participants were between 18 and 89 years of age and came from about two dozen US areas. Two negative PCRs, clearance, or symptom resolution were required of recovered Cohort 3 donors. The protocol was immunoSEQ multiplex PCR, while the TCRdb copy is restricted to in-frame clones and leaves out a portion. This table has 250,000 to 350,000 clones, around 88% appearing once. This CDR3 has 14 residues. The ends were cut back, 5 bases at V and 7 bases at J, with 17 bases in the middle. Looked up from germline, CDR1 is SEHNR and CDR2 is FQNEAQ (reference sequence). The data stem from a study of blood T cell repertoires in COVID-19. As for the study in general: From the United States, Italy and Spain came samples of acute and convalescent COVID-19.

The source of this sequence is a woman between 40 and 50 years old who had recovered from COVID-19. Material: PBMCs or T cells enriched from blood (not recorded which). The chain has TRBV7-9 and TRBJ1-1; D might be TRBD1 (6 bases). This chain's CDR3 is CASSPPTGPDEAFF. In nucleotides, the CDR3 is TGTGCCAGCAGCCCACCTACAGGGCCCGATGAAGCTTTCTTT.